This TCR beta chain was observed in a study of T-cell reconstitution after alpha-beta-depleted transplantation in children. The CDR3 loop spans 13 amino acids. The V gene's germline CDR1 is DFQATT and CDR2 SNEGSKA (reference sequence). V was cut by 0 bases and J by 7 bases, with 12 bases left in between. Library preparation (for TCRbeta) was performed with unique molecular identifiers. TCRdb reprocessed the PCR reads with MiXCR, giving one entry per CDR3 protein. Seen here are just over 200,000 distinct CDR3 sequences, approximately 8% observed once, and the top ten hold about a third. The sequence came from a male patient aged 2-10 years who had a stem cell transplant for acute myeloid leukemia, so the T cells may come from the graft donor. V is TRBV20-1 and J is TRBJ1-2; D gene uncertain. Sequencing used PBMCs, mostly from graft donor cells, obtained 360 days after TCRalphabeta/CD19-depleted stem cell transplant. The CDR3 is CSARDAVMGGYTF. For the CDR3, the DNA is TGCAGTGCTAGAGATGCTGTAATGGGTGGCTACACCTTC.